In its sample, the clone carrying this T cell receptor (beta chain) was seen a few times. The junction differs from germline at one of its ends, possibly a read error. This record comes from a study of cytomegalovirus exposure and HLA in healthy donors. The length of the CDR3 is 10 residues. CDR1 and CDR2 from the germline V gene are MNHGY and SAAAGT. PCR involved 60 Vbeta and 13 Jbeta primers. This table comes from immunoSEQ multiplex PCR, and its TCRdb copy is limited to in-frame clones, with some not included. This sample has 150,000 or so clones, with just under 85% found just once. The chain carries TRBV6-8 and TRBJ1-2, with a weak D call TRBD1 (6 bases). Material: PBMCs. The TCR comes from a man between 25 and 39 years old in good health and CMV-seropositive. The CDR3 nucleotides read TGTGCCAGCAGTTCGGACAGACGACCCTTC. Its protein is CASSSDRRPF.